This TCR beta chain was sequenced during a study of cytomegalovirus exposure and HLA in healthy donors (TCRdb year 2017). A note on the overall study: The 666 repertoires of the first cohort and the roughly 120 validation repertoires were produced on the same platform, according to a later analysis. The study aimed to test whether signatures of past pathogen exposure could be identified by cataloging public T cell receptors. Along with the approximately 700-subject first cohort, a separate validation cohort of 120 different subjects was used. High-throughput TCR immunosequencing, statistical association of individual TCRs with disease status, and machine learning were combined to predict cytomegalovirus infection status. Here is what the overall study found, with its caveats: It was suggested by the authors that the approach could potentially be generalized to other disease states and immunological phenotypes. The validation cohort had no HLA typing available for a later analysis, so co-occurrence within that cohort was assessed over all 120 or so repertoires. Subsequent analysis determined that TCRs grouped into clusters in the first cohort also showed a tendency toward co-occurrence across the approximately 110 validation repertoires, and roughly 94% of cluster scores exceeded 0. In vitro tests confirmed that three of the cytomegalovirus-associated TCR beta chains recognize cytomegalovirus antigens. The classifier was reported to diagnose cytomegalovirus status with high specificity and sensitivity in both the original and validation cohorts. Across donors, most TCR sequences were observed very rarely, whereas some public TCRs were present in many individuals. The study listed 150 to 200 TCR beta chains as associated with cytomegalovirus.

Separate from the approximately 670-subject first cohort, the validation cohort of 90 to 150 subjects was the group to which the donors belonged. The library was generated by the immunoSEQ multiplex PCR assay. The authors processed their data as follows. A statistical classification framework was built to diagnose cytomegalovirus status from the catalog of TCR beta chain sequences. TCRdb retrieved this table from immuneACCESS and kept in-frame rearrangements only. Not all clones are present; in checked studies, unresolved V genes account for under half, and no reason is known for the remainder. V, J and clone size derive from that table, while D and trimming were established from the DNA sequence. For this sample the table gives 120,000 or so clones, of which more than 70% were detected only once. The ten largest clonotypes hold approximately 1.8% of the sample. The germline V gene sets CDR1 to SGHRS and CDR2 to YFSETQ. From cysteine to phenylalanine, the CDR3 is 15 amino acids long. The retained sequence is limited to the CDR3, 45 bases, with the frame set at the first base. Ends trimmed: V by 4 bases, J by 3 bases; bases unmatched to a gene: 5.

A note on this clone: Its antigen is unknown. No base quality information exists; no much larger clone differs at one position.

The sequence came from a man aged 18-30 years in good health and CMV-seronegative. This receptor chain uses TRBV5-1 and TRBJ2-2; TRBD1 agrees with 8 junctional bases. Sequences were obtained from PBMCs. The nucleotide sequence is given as TGCGCCAGCAGCGAGGGACAGGTAGACACCGGGGAGCTGTTTTTT. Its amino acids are CASSEGQVDTGELFF.